This T cell receptor beta chain was profiled in a study of cytomegalovirus exposure and HLA in healthy donors. CDR1 is MNHNS, CDR2 SASEGT, per germline. The J segment lost 7 bases and the V segment lost 6 bases, leaving 4 bases of the junction unmatched. This CDR3 region has 14 residues. 13 Jbeta primers and 60 Vbeta primers were used for the PCR. Only in-frame clones appear in the TCRdb table, and some are missing; sequencing was by immunoSEQ multiplex PCR. Here the sample spans about 200,000 clones, around 83% being singletons. V and J are TRBV6-1 and TRBJ2-2, with TRBD2 matching over 11 bases. The clonotype comes from a woman aged 50 to 60 in good health and CMV-seropositive. The sequencing input was PBMCs. The CDR3, as DNA: TGTGCCAGCAGACTAGCGGGAGATCTCGGGGAGCTGTTTTTT. It encodes CASRLAGDLGELFF.